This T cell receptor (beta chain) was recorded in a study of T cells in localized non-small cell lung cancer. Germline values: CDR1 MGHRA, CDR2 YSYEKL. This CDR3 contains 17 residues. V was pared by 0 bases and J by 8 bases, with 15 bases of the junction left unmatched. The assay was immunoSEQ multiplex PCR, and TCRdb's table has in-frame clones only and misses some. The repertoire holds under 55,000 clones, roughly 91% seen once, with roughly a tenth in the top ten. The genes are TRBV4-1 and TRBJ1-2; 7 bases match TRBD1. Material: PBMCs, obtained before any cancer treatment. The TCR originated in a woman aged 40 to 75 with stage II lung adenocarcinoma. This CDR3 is CASSQEPGGSQGGGYTF. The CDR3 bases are TGCGCCAGCAGCCAAGAGCCAGGGGGGAGCCAGGGCGGGGGCTACACCTTC.